What follows describes a single T cell receptor beta chain. The data are from a study of beta chain features in type 1 diabetes. This CDR3 comprises 12 residues. The V gene's germline CDR1 is SGHDN and CDR2 FVKESK. Expressed TCRB transcripts got sequenced, as all isolated RNA was reverse transcribed. Assay: immunoSEQ multiplex PCR; the TCRdb copy retains only in-frame clones and omits some. The data hold about 220,000 clones, with about a tenth observed a single time. Material: central memory CD4+ T cells from blood. The sequence came from a man aged 18 to 29 in good health. This chain joins TRBV14 and TRBJ2-5; D is unclear. The J call may be incorrect, as the DNA end agrees better with TRBJ2-7. The chain's CDR3 is CASSWPGYEQYF. CDR3 in DNA: TGTGCCAGCAGCTGGCCGGGTTACGAGCAGTACTTC.